This entry lists 22 T cell receptor beta chains sequenced from one sample in a study of blood T cell repertoires in COVID-19. The protocol was immunoSEQ multiplex PCR, while the TCRdb copy is restricted to in-frame clones and leaves out a portion. The sample includes 360,000 or so clones, roughly 87% of them seen just once. The sequenced sample was PBMCs or T cells enriched from blood (not recorded which). The receptors were sampled from a woman in her 50s who had recovered from COVID-19.

CDR3 sequence: CASSPGDRATEAFF. The DNA for the CDR3 is TGTGCCAGCTCACCAGGGGACAGGGCCACTGAAGCTTTCTTT. The J gene is TRBJ1-1, the V gene TRBV18; 9 positions agree with TRBD1. Germline V CDR1 and CDR2: KGHSH, LQKENI. With 2 bases clipped from V and 4 bases from J, the junction kept 2 bases outside the gene matches. CDR3 length equals 14 residues.

V and J are TRBV5-4 and TRBJ2-7; D is unresolved. The CDR3 totals 17 residues. Trimming took off 0 bases at V and 0 bases at J, with 16 bases between the two ends. Germline V gene lookup returns CDR1 SGHNT and CDR2 YYREEE (reference sequence). For the CDR3, the DNA is TGTGCCAGCAGCTTGGGCGTCGCCAGACTGACCTCCTACGAGCAGTACTTC. Its translation: CASSLGVARLTSYEQYF.

This chain links TRBV9 with TRBJ2-1, with 13 bases aligning to TRBD2. The germline gives CDR1 SGDLS, CDR2 YYNGEE. Germline trimming cut 4 bases from V and 6 bases from J; bases unmatched to any gene: 10. This CDR3 comprises 17 residues. The CDR3 sequence is CASSRLAGGLLPNEQFF. DNA of the CDR3: TGTGCCAGCAGCCGACTAGCGGGGGGCCTCCTGCCCAATGAGCAGTTCTTC. Looking up the rest from reference TRBV9 and TRBJ2-1 gives the full variable domain: DSGVTQTPKHLITATGQRVTLRCSPRSGDLSVYWYQQSLDQGLQFLIQYYNGEERAKGNILERFSAQQFPDLHSELNLSSLELGDSALYFCASSRLAGGLLPNEQFFGPGTRLTVL.

The chain links TRBV3-1 (or the pseudogene TRBV3-2) to TRBJ1-2, with 8 bases lining up with TRBD1. This CDR3 spans 13 amino acids. V dropped 6 bases and J dropped 5; count of bases not matched to a gene: 5. Germline CDR1 LGHDT, CDR2 YNNKEL (reference sequence). CDR3 amino acids: CASRPGGEYGYTF. The CDR3 DNA follows: TGTGCCAGCAGACCAGGGGGCGAATATGGCTACACCTTC.

The genes are TRBV21-1 and TRBJ1-2. TRBV21-1 is designated a pseudogene. The CDR3 spans 14 residues. The DNA for the CDR3 is TGTGCCAGCAGCAAAAAGGGTGAAAGGGAGGGATACACCTTC. Protein sequence: CASSKKGEREGYTF.

The CDR3 sequence: CASSLNLQDEQYF. The CDR3 DNA follows: TGTGCCAGCAGCTTAAACCTCCAGGACGAGCAGTACTTC. The chain uses TRBV7-2 and TRBJ2-7, with D uncertain. The CDR3 is made up of 13 amino acids. Trimming took off 2 bases at V and 5 bases at J, with 10 bases between the two ends. CDR1 and CDR2 from the germline V gene are SGHTA and FQGNSA.

This clone was picked up one time. The chain combines TRBV19 with TRBJ2-2; weak D call: TRBD2 (5 bases). This CDR3 region has 14 residues. V lost 11 bases, J lost 3 bases, and 16 bases lay in between. Germline loops: CDR1 LNHDA, CDR2 SQIVND (reference sequence). CDR3 region: CASQRFSDTGELFF. For the CDR3, the DNA is TGTGCCTCACAACGCTTTAGCGACACCGGGGAGCTGTTTTTT.

This chain connects TRBV7-8 to TRBJ2-1; TRBD2 might be the D (6 bases). Germline CDR1 and CDR2: SGHVS and FQNEAQ. The CDR3 is made up of 15 amino acids. V was shortened by 2 bases and J by 9 bases, with 17 bases between the two germline ends. Here the CDR3 reads CASSLSRSSGAEQFF. The CDR3 nucleotides read TGTGCCAGCAGCTTATCCAGGAGTAGCGGAGCTGAGCAGTTCTTC.

The chain uses TRBV20-1 and TRBJ2-7, with TRBD2 matching 11 bases. Trimming took 3 bases from V and 1 from J; bases not matched to a gene: 5. Germline-derived CDR1 and CDR2 are DFQATT and SNEGSKA (reference sequence). The CDR3 is 15 amino acids. Here the CDR3 reads CSASSPSGRSYEQYF. The CDR3 DNA is TGCAGTGCTAGTTCCCCTAGCGGGAGGTCCTACGAGCAGTACTTC.

This chain joins TRBV3-1 (or the pseudogene TRBV3-2) and TRBJ2-1; 8 nucleotides line up with TRBD1. Unmatched junction bases numbered 5, after V lost 2 bases and J lost 5 bases. Germline V CDR1 and CDR2: LGHDT, YNNKEL (reference sequence). The length of the CDR3 is 15 residues. The CDR3 loop reads CASSQRRTGHNEQFF. Written as DNA, the CDR3 is TGTGCCAGCAGCCAAAGGAGGACAGGGCACAATGAGCAGTTCTTC.

The chain couples TRBV11-3 to TRBJ2-5; 9 nucleotides agree with TRBD1. Per germline, CDR1 SGHNT and CDR2 YENEEA. V lost 4 bases and J lost 3; bases outside the gene matches: 6. The CDR3 sequence is 15 residues long. The CDR3 coding sequence is TGTGCCAGCAGCTCCCAGACAGGGGGGAAAGAGACCCAGTACTTC. As protein: CASSSQTGGKETQYF.

This chain connects TRBV5-4 to TRBJ2-1; TRBD2 is a possible D gene (6 bases). V was trimmed by 4 bases and J by 2 bases, leaving 16 bases between them. Germline V gene data show CDR1 as SGHNT and CDR2 as YYREEE (reference sequence). The CDR3 length is 16 residues. The CDR3 loop reads CASSPQLAVTYNEQFF. The CDR3 DNA follows: TGTGCCAGCAGCCCACAATTAGCGGTTACCTACAATGAGCAGTTCTTC.

The gene calls are TRBV19 and TRBJ1-3; maybe TRBD1 (5 bases). Trimming pared 7 bases from V and 3 bases from J, leaving 25 bases between. Looked up from germline, CDR1 is LNHDA and CDR2 is SQIVND (reference sequence). The CDR3 sequence is 18 residues long. CDR3 in DNA: TGTGCCAGTACCGGGGAACTCGGGGGTTCTCCGGGTGGAAACACCATATATTTT. Translation: CASTGELGGSPGGNTIYF. Together with reference TRBV19 and TRBJ1-3, the CDR3 gives the full variable domain: DGGITQSPKYLFRKEGQNVTLSCEQNLNHDAMYWYRQDPGQGLRLIYYSQIVNDFQKGDIAEGYSVSREKKESFPLTVTSAQKNPTAFYLCASTGELGGSPGGNTIYFGEGSWLTVV.

The table lists this clone with a count of one. The sample contains more than one DNA sequence encoding this CDR3. The chain combines TRBV5-1 with TRBJ2-7, with TRBD1 identical over 9 bases. The trim removed 2 bases at V and 3 bases at J, leaving 3 bases unmatched. This CDR3 has 14 amino acids. Looked up from germline, CDR1 is SGHRS and CDR2 is YFSETQ. The CDR3 nucleotides are TGCGCCAGCAGCTTAGGACAGGGGAACTACGAGCAGTACTTC. It is translated as CASSLGQGNYEQYF.

The chain has TRBV6-6 and TRBJ1-5, with D maybe TRBD1 (6 bases). The germline V gene has CDR1 MNHNY and CDR2 SVGAGI (reference sequence). The CDR3 totals 15 residues. V was shortened by 6 bases and J by 6 bases, with 18 bases between the two germline ends. CDR3 region: CASRDGRGGGQPQHF. Here the CDR3 DNA reads TGTGCCAGCAGGGACGGACGGGGGGGCGGTCAGCCCCAGCATTTT.

The chain carries TRBV30 and TRBJ1-1; D not resolved. The V gene lost 5 bases and the J gene lost 1 base, with 11 bases spanning the gap. The CDR3 contains 13 residues. CDR1 and CDR2 from the germline V gene are GTSNPN and SVGIG (reference sequence). CDR3 DNA sequence: TGTGCCTGGGACGGTCGAGGGAACACTGAAGCTTTCTTT. Translated: CAWDGRGNTEAFF.

In regard to this clone: This sample includes further DNA sequences coding for the same CDR3. The rearrangement joins TRBV12-3 or TRBV12-4 to TRBJ2-2; D not resolved. Trimming shortened V by 3 bases and J by 8 bases, and 4 bases separated the two germline ends. The CDR3 spans 11 residues. The CDR3 is CASSFSGELFF. The CDR3 bases are TGTGCCAGCAGTTTTTCGGGGGAGCTGTTTTTT.

The chain has TRBV30 and TRBJ1-6, with TRBD1 matching 7 bases. Germline V lookup: CDR1 GTSNPN, CDR2 SVGIG (reference sequence). The ends lost 4 bases at V and 13 bases at J; junction bases unmatched: 16. This CDR3 has 15 residues. CDR3 DNA sequence: TGTGCCTGGACTCCCGGGACAGCCCCGATTTCTCCCCTCCACTTT. Translation: CAWTPGTAPISPLHF. Combining the CDR3 with reference TRBV30 and TRBJ1-6 gives the whole variable domain SQTIHQWPATLVQPVGSPLSLECTVEGTSNPNLYWYRQAAGRGLQLLFYSVGIGQISSEVPQNLSASRPQDRQFILSSKKLLLSDSGFYLCAWTPGTAPISPLHFGNGTRLTVT.

This clone came up a few times. This rearrangement joins TRBV19 to TRBJ2-7; TRBD2 agrees at 8 bases. The germline V gene encodes CDR1 LNHDA and CDR2 SQIVND (reference sequence). CDR3 length: 12 residues. The trim removed 9 bases at V and 4 bases at J, leaving 5 bases unmatched. CDR3 in DNA: TGTGCCAGCAGCGGGGGTCGTTACGAGCAGTACTTC. This sequence encodes CASSGGRYEQYF.

V and J are TRBV9 and TRBJ1-4; D not resolved. The CDR3 is 15 amino acids. Germline loops: CDR1 SGDLS, CDR2 YYNGEE. V was shortened by 4 bases and J by 0 bases, with 10 bases between the two germline ends. The chain's CDR3 is CASSRGVATNEKLFF. For the CDR3, the DNA is TGTGCCAGCAGCCGCGGGGTGGCAACTAATGAAAAACTGTTTTTT.

The chain couples TRBV21-1 to TRBJ1-6; no DNA check was done on the table's D call, TRBD1. TRBV21-1 is shown as a pseudogene. The CDR3 has 15 amino acids. CDR3 coding DNA: TGTGCCTGGGACCGGGACAGCTCCTATAATTCACCCCTCCACTTT. As protein: CAWDRDSSYNSPLHF.

J is TRBJ2-7 and V is TRBV4-3, with D perhaps matching TRBD2 (5 bases). In germline, CDR1 is LGHNA, CDR2 YSLEER. Trimming stripped 0 bases from V and 4 bases from J, with 22 bases between. The CDR3 spans 18 residues. CDR3 DNA sequence: TGCGCCAGCAGCCAAGACTCGACCAATATCGGCGGGCGGTACGAGCAGTACTTC. Translation: CASSQDSTNIGGRYEQYF.